This T cell receptor beta chain was sequenced during a study of T cell changes during pregnancy in multiple sclerosis. Sequenced by immunoSEQ multiplex PCR; TCRdb stores in-frame clones only, minus some. In the table there are about 80,000 clones, over 90% of which are singletons. J was trimmed by 1 base and V by 2 bases; bases with no gene match: 6. Per germline, CDR1 SGHNT and CDR2 YYREEE (reference sequence). The CDR3 has 16 amino acids. The count of this clone is one. The rearrangement links TRBV5-4 to TRBJ1-1; 9 bases fit TRBD1. This receptor was obtained from a female donor with multiple sclerosis, enrolled in a pregnancy study. Sequencing was performed on peripheral blood, taken in the third trimester of pregnancy. The CDR3 here is CASSLRGDRANTEAFF. The DNA for the CDR3 is TGTGCCAGCAGCTTACGGGGGGACAGGGCGAACACTGAAGCTTTCTTT.